The 9 T cell receptor beta chains in this list originate from one sample, sequenced in a study of shared clonotypes between healthy human individuals. Here immunoSEQ multiplex PCR was the method, and the copy in TCRdb shows in-frame clones only, minus some. The sample carries about 2 million clones, about 95% recorded once. CD45RO-negative, CCR7-selected cells formed the naive CD8 fraction, which excluded terminally differentiated effector memory CD45RA+ cells. The specimen was naive CD8+ T cells sorted from blood. The receptors here all came from a man between 18 and 35 years old in good health.

The chain uses TRBV21-1 and TRBJ1-5; the table's D call, TRBD1, was not checked against the DNA. TRBV21-1 is recorded as a pseudogene. CDR3 size: 19 residues. Here the CDR3 DNA reads TGTGCCAGCAGCAAAGCAGGGGCAGGGGGCGCGCTTTTGGATCAGCCCCAGCATTTT. Translated: CASSKAGAGGALLDQPQHF.

The chain employs TRBV6-1 and TRBJ2-7; 9 nucleotides match TRBD1. The CDR3 has 14 residues. Losses at the gene ends were 2 bases for V and 3 bases for J; bases not matched to a gene: 2. CDR1 and CDR2 (germline): MNHNS, SASEGT. CDR3 nucleotides: TGTGCCAGCAGTGAAAGGGGACAGGGCTACGAGCAGTACTTC. Protein: CASSERGQGYEQYF.

This chain links TRBV9 with TRBJ2-5; D might be TRBD1 or TRBD2, each matching 6 bases. The germline V and J ends were trimmed by 4 bases and 5 bases, with 18 bases remaining between them. Germline V gene data show CDR1 as SGDLS and CDR2 as YYNGEE. The CDR3 totals 15 residues. The CDR3 region is CASSQGRGSGETQYF. CDR3 in DNA: TGTGCCAGCAGCCAGGGGCGGGGCTCTGGTGAGACCCAGTACTTC.

This clone was recorded only once. The chain links TRBV27 to TRBJ1-5, with a possible D match to TRBD1 (5 bases). The CDR3 runs 14 residues. V shed 4 bases and J shed 6 bases, with 13 bases lying between them. From germline, CDR1 is MNHEY and CDR2 SMNVEV (reference sequence). The CDR3 nucleotides are TGTGCCAGCAGTTGGGGTGGGGACGCTCAGCCCCAGCATTTT. It translates to CASSWGGDAQPQHF.

This chain links TRBV7-2 with TRBJ2-1; D not resolved. The germline V and J ends were trimmed by 5 bases and 0 bases, with 8 bases remaining between them. In germline, CDR1 is SGHTA, CDR2 FQGNSA. The CDR3 extends over 14 amino acids. CDR3 sequence (DNA): TGTGCCAGCAGCACTCATGTCTCCTACAATGAGCAGTTCTTC. This sequence encodes CASSTHVSYNEQFF.

DNA for the CDR3: TGCGCCAGCAGCCAGCAGGGGGCGCAGGACGGGGAGCTGTTTTTT. It translates to CASSQQGAQDGELFF. The chain has TRBV4-1 and TRBJ2-2; 8 nucleotides line up with TRBD1. With 3 bases clipped from V and 7 bases from J, the junction kept 7 bases outside the gene matches. The germline gives CDR1 MGHRA, CDR2 YSYEKL. The CDR3 has 15 amino acids.

This rearrangement joins TRBV27 to TRBJ2-5, with D possibly called TRBD1 or TRBD2 (7 bases each). The CDR3 spans 14 residues. Germline V gene data show CDR1 as MNHEY and CDR2 as SMNVEV (reference sequence). Trimming took off 3 bases at V and 5 bases at J, with 13 bases between the two ends. CDR3 DNA: TGTGCCAGCAGTTTGTCAGGGGGAGGGGAGACCCAGTACTTC. This translates into CASSLSGGGETQYF.

This sequence joins TRBV7-2 and TRBJ2-7; 7 nucleotides agree with TRBD1. J was trimmed by 2 bases and V by 5 bases; bases with no gene match: 12. CDR1 is SGHTA and CDR2 is FQGNSA in the germline V gene. The CDR3 contains 16 residues. The CDR3 protein is CASSEGPTGLAYEQYF. CDR3 nucleotide sequence: TGTGCCAGCAGCGAAGGACCGACAGGGTTAGCCTACGAGCAGTACTTC.

This clone was counted a single time. The gene calls are TRBV5-1 and TRBJ2-5; 7 bases are shared with TRBD1. Germline-derived CDR1 and CDR2 are SGHRS and YFSETQ. V gave up 4 bases and J gave up 1 base; unmatched junction bases: 7. This CDR3 has 15 amino acids. This chain's CDR3 is CASSPPTGLQETQYF. CDR3 nucleotide sequence: TGCGCCAGCAGCCCCCCGACAGGGCTCCAAGAGACCCAGTACTTC.